Below, 21 T cell receptor beta chains from the same sample are listed, as sequenced in a study of shared clonotypes between healthy human individuals. Assay used: immunoSEQ multiplex PCR; TCRdb lists only in-frame clones, some missing. The table records about 2.4 million clones, approximately 93% of them present only once. Material: naive CD4+ T cells from PBMCs. The subset is: CD45RA+ positively selected. The source is a man aged 18 to 30 in good health. Some clones in this sample may be carry-over from other donors' samples.

This clone was recorded only once. The rearrangement joins TRBV5-6 to TRBJ1-3; no definite D call. The V gene's germline CDR1 is SGHDT and CDR2 YYEEEE. Trimming took 0 bases from V and 3 from J, leaving 13 bases between them. The CDR3 has 16 amino acids. CDR3 bases: TGTGCCAGCAGCTTGGACAGATATTTACTTGGAAACACCATATATTTT. Protein product: CASSLDRYLLGNTIYF.

This clone has a single count. The rearrangement links TRBV28 to TRBJ2-3, with 11 bases aligning to TRBD2. After removal of 1 base from V and 1 base from J, the junction contained 16 bases not matched to a gene. Germline CDR1 MDHEN, CDR2 SYDVKM. This CDR3 region has 21 residues. The CDR3 sequence is CASSLSFRLSSGRIGTDTQYF. Here the CDR3 DNA reads TGTGCCAGCAGTTTATCCTTCAGGTTGTCTAGCGGGAGGATTGGCACAGATACGCAGTATTTT.

This sequence joins TRBV11-2 and TRBJ2-5; perhaps TRBD2 as D (5 bases). The germline V gene encodes CDR1 SGHAT and CDR2 FQNNGV. This CDR3 contains 17 residues. V dropped 3 bases and J dropped 5 bases, with 22 bases sitting between them. The CDR3 nucleotides are TGTGCCAGCAGCTTTAACCCCCCGGACTTCTTAGGGGAGACCCAGTACTTC. This codes for CASSFNPPDFLGETQYF.

As concerns this clone: The sample has other DNA sequences that encode this CDR3 too. The V and J genes are TRBV5-1 and TRBJ2-7; TRBD2 aligns across 7 bases. This CDR3 region has 14 residues. V shed 0 bases and J 6 bases; nucleotides not matched to a gene: 6. From germline, CDR1 is SGHRS and CDR2 YFSETQ. The chain's CDR3 is CASSLVAGVSEQYF. The CDR3 DNA follows: TGCGCCAGCAGCTTGGTGGCGGGAGTGAGCGAGCAGTACTTC.

In nucleotides, the CDR3 is TGTGCCAGCAGCGTTCAGAGTTCCGCAACTAATGAAAAACTGTTTTTT. This codes for CASSVQSSATNEKLFF. This rearrangement joins TRBV9 to TRBJ1-4; no definite D call. Trimming pared 2 bases from V and 0 bases from J, leaving 11 bases between. Germline values: CDR1 SGDLS, CDR2 YYNGEE. The CDR3 has 16 residues. Full variable domain (missing parts from reference TRBV9 and TRBJ1-4): DSGVTQTPKHLITATGQRVTLRCSPRSGDLSVYWYQQSLDQGLQFLIQYYNGEERAKGNILERFSAQQFPDLHSELNLSSLELGDSALYFCASSVQSSATNEKLFFGSGTQLSVL.

The genes are TRBV5-8 and TRBJ1-4; no clear D gene. The ends were cut back, 1 base at V and 3 bases at J, with 7 bases in the middle. This CDR3 region has 14 residues. The V gene's germline CDR1 is SGHTS and CDR2 YDEGEE. The CDR3 is CASSLWAANEKLFF. DNA for the CDR3: TGTGCCAGCAGCTTGTGGGCTGCTAATGAAAAACTGTTTTTT.

The gene calls are TRBV6-1 and TRBJ1-2, with D perhaps matching TRBD1 (5 bases). V shed 3 bases and J shed 1 base, with 6 bases lying between them. Germline assignment: CDR1 MNHNS and CDR2 SASEGT. The CDR3 covers 13 residues. For the CDR3, the DNA is TGTGCCAGCAGTGAGACAGTTAACTATGGCTACACCTTC. Protein product: CASSETVNYGYTF.

This clone was seen once. The chain links TRBV28 to TRBJ1-2; no clear D gene. The CDR3 runs 11 residues. Germline V lookup: CDR1 MDHEN, CDR2 SYDVKM. V was shortened by 11 bases and J by 3 bases, with 10 bases between the two germline ends. The CDR3 loop is CAARRDYGYTF. The CDR3 DNA reads TGTGCCGCCCGGCGGGACTATGGCTACACCTTC.

The chain employs TRBV18 and TRBJ2-7; no firm D call. Trimming took off 3 bases at V and 3 bases at J, with 9 bases between the two ends. From germline, CDR1 is KGHSH and CDR2 LQKENI. This CDR3 has 13 residues. The CDR3 protein is CASSPSSRYEQYF. CDR3 DNA sequence: TGTGCCAGCTCACCTAGCAGCCGCTACGAGCAGTACTTC.

V is TRBV10-3 and J is TRBJ1-5; perhaps TRBD1 as D (5 bases). Germline values: CDR1 ENHRY, CDR2 SYGVKD. V was pared by 6 bases and J by 5 bases, with 17 bases between. There are 15 residues in the CDR3. In DNA, the CDR3 is TGTGCCATCAGGCTTAACCGGGACCCGTATCAGCCCCAGCATTTT. Residues: CAIRLNRDPYQPQHF.

The chain recombines TRBV19 with TRBJ1-5; D remains unclear. This CDR3 has 16 amino acids. The germline V gene has CDR1 LNHDA and CDR2 SQIVND (reference sequence). The V end was cut by 7 bases, the J end by 2 bases, with 18 bases between. Written as DNA, the CDR3 is TGTGCCAGTAATAACTACCGGGATTTGGGCAATCAGCCCCAGCATTTT. Amino acid sequence: CASNNYRDLGNQPQHF.

This clone appeared a single time. The chain uses TRBV30 and TRBJ1-4; the D is unclear. CDR3 size: 15 residues. Between the trimmed V and J ends, which lost 2 bases and 0 bases, there was a span of 10 bases. The germline V gene encodes CDR1 GTSNPN and CDR2 SVGIG (reference sequence). CDR3 DNA: TGTGCCTGGAGTCTGGGGATTGCAACTAATGAAAAACTGTTTTTT. Protein: CAWSLGIATNEKLFF.

This sequence joins TRBV5-4 and TRBJ1-1; no definite D call. The CDR3 has 16 residues. V was trimmed by 0 bases and J by 2 bases, leaving 14 bases between them. Germline V gene data show CDR1 as SGHNT and CDR2 as YYREEE (reference sequence). The CDR3 sequence: CASSLVVQAGNTEAFF. The CDR3, as DNA: TGTGCCAGCAGCTTGGTAGTTCAGGCGGGAAACACTGAAGCTTTCTTT.

The chain is built from TRBV4-1 and TRBJ2-1; TRBD2 agrees at 9 bases. This CDR3 is built from 16 residues. V shed 4 bases, J shed 9 bases, and the junction held 13 bases outside the gene matches. Germline CDR1 and CDR2: MGHRA and YSYEKL. The CDR3, as DNA: TGCGCCAGCAGCCCTCTGGGTAGCGGGAGTTACGGTGAGCAGTTCTTC. Translating it yields CASSPLGSGSYGEQFF.

Comments on this clone: Other DNA sequences from this sample encode an identical CDR3 as well. The chain combines TRBV18 with TRBJ2-5; D unclear. Trimming pared 3 bases from V and 4 bases from J, leaving 6 bases between. The CDR3 length is 12 residues. Germline values: CDR1 KGHSH, CDR2 LQKENI. The CDR3 reads CASSPAGETQYF. CDR3 coding DNA: TGTGCCAGCTCACCGGCTGGAGAGACCCAGTACTTC.

As regards this clone: Additional DNA sequences in this sample encode the identical CDR3. The chain couples TRBV5-1 to TRBJ2-1, with D perhaps matching TRBD2 (6 bases). Trimming removed 4 bases at V and 4 bases at J, with 15 bases between. This CDR3 is built from 15 residues. Per germline, CDR1 SGHRS and CDR2 YFSETQ. The CDR3 nucleotides are TGCGCCAGCAGCCCCCGGACGGGAGCTTACAATGAGCAGTTCTTC. Its protein is CASSPRTGAYNEQFF.

The chain carries TRBV5-1 and TRBJ2-3, with 8 bases fitting TRBD1. The V and J ends lost 4 bases and 5 bases, in that order; junction bases with no gene match: 6. This CDR3 spans 14 amino acids. In germline, CDR1 is SGHRS, CDR2 YFSETQ. DNA for the CDR3: TGCGCCAGCAGCCCCGGACAGGGTATAGATACGCAGTATTTT. Amino acid sequence: CASSPGQGIDTQYF.

The chain uses TRBV19 and TRBJ2-2, with 9 bases matching TRBD1. Unmatched junction bases numbered 2, after V lost 7 bases and J lost 5 bases. Germline V CDR1 and CDR2: LNHDA, SQIVND (reference sequence). This CDR3 has 13 residues. The CDR3 protein is CASIDRGTGELFF. CDR3 in DNA: TGTGCCAGTATTGACAGGGGGACCGGGGAGCTGTTTTTT.

The gene calls are TRBV10-2 and TRBJ2-7; 7 bases align to TRBD2. This CDR3 comprises 14 residues. Germline V gene data show CDR1 as WSHSY and CDR2 as SAAADI. V trimming: 7 bases; J trimming: 3 bases; junction bases outside the gene matches: 9. The CDR3, as DNA: TGCGCCAGCACCCTGACTAGCCGAGGCTACGAGCAGTACTTC. As protein: CASTLTSRGYEQYF.

Notes on this clone: This sample also contains other DNA sequences that code for the same CDR3. The rearrangement joins TRBV6-5 to TRBJ2-1, with D uncertain. CDR1 and CDR2 from the germline V gene are MNHEY and SVGAGI. CDR3 size: 13 residues. Deletions cut 2 bases from V and 4 bases from J, with 6 bases between. The CDR3 loop is CASSYDSYNEQFF. In DNA, the CDR3 is TGTGCCAGCAGTTACGATAGTTACAATGAGCAGTTCTTC.

J is TRBJ2-1 and V is TRBV18; D possibly corresponds to TRBD1 (6 bases). Deletions cut 0 bases from V and 6 bases from J, with 9 bases between. The CDR3 runs 14 residues. Germline CDR1 and CDR2: KGHSH and LQKENI. The CDR3 loop is CASSPPEGGNEQFF. DNA for the CDR3: TGTGCCAGCTCACCACCGGAAGGGGGCAATGAGCAGTTCTTC.